The T cell receptor (beta chain) described here comes from a study of neurological immune-mediated disorders. Study-wide results and caveats: Levels of TCR clonal expansion peaked in HTLV-1-associated myelopathy and reached their lowest in multiple sclerosis, under those of healthy controls.

The CDR3 extends over 14 amino acids. V lost 5 bases to trimming and J lost 8 bases; unmatched junction nucleotides: 8. Germline V gene lookup returns CDR1 MDHEN and CDR2 SYDVKM. In the case of this clonotype: Its antigen is unidentified.

Time point specified: longitudinal time-point 2. The starting material, 2 million PBMCs stored at -80 C, gave rise to the unsorted libraries. 5'RACE with 10-nucleotide random UMIs generated the cDNA. TCRdb redid the calling of the 5' RACE reads with MiXCR, one entry per CDR3 protein. The data hold some 100,000 distinct CDR3 sequences, with roughly 13% observed a single time. This TCR was sampled from a female donor with HTLV-1-associated myelopathy (HAM/TSP). Sample: PBMCs. The chain employs TRBV28 and TRBJ1-2; 10 bases are a match to TRBD1. The DNA of the CDR3 is TGTGCCAGCAGTCCCCAGGACAGGGGGTACGGCTACACCTTC. Protein sequence: CASSPQDRGYGYTF.